The 27 T cell receptor beta chains below all came from one sample that was sequenced in a study of beta chain features in type 1 diabetes. Broader study findings: TCRB CDR3s from Type 1 diabetes patients were moderately but significantly shorter in all four CD4+ subsets.

Their recognized antigens are unknown. Every bit of the isolated RNA underwent reverse transcription, so sequencing read expressed TCRB transcripts. TCRdb's table, derived via immunoSEQ multiplex PCR, lists solely in-frame clones and lacks some. The sample consists of around 600,000 clones, around 11% of them appearing once. Sequencing was carried out using naive CD4+ T cells from blood. Receptor source: a young man with type 1 diabetes.

This chain links TRBV7-9 with TRBJ1-4; 7 positions match TRBD1. CDR1 SEHNR and CDR2 FQNEAQ come from the germline V gene (reference sequence). The CDR3 runs to 14 residues. Trimming cost V 6 bases and J 4 bases; bases outside gene matches: 5. The CDR3 region is CASSRGQLNEKLFF. The CDR3 coding sequence is TGTGCCAGCAGTAGGGGACAGCTTAATGAAAAACTGTTTTTT.

This chain links TRBV10-3 with TRBJ2-3; 10 bases fit TRBD1. The ends lost 6 bases at V and 6 bases at J; junction bases unmatched: 6. The CDR3 runs to 14 residues. Germline CDR1 reads ENHRY; CDR2 reads SYGVKD. CDR3 sequence reads: CAISRQGAHDTQYF. The CDR3 DNA reads TGTGCCATCAGCCGACAGGGGGCTCATGATACGCAGTATTTT.

V gene TRBV5-1 combines with J gene TRBJ2-7; D might be TRBD1 or TRBD2, each matching 5 bases. The germline CDR1 and CDR2 sequences are SGHRS and YFSETQ. The CDR3 covers 15 residues. V was shortened by 4 bases and J by 9 bases, with 23 bases between the two germline ends. CDR3 protein: CASSPTSGTLLPQYF. The CDR3 bases are TGCGCCAGCAGCCCCACCTCCGGGACCTTACTTCCGCAGTACTTC. Filled out from reference TRBV5-1 and TRBJ2-7, the complete variable domain reads KAGVTQTPRYLIKTRGQQVTLSCSPISGHRSVSWYQQTPGQGLQFLFEYFSETQRNKGNFPGRFSGRQFSNSRSEMNVSTLELGDSALYLCASSPTSGTLLPQYFGPGTRLTVT.

This clone was seen only a few times. The genes are TRBV30 and TRBJ1-2, with TRBD1 as a possible D gene (5 bases). The V end was cut by 1 base, the J end by 5 bases, with 8 bases between. Germline loops: CDR1 GTSNPN, CDR2 SVGIG (reference sequence). This CDR3 region has 12 residues. CDR3 protein: CAWSEAGYGYTF. The CDR3 coding sequence is TGTGCCTGGAGTGAGGCAGGGTATGGCTACACCTTC.

The chain couples TRBV5-1 to TRBJ2-2; D might be TRBD1 (6 bases). CDR1 is SGHRS, CDR2 YFSETQ, per germline. The CDR3 has 15 amino acids. Trimming stripped 0 bases from V and 4 bases from J, with 10 bases between. The CDR3 nucleotides are TGCGCCAGCAGCTTGGAACAGGGTGCCACCGGGGAGCTGTTTTTT. Protein product: CASSLEQGATGELFF.

The chain recombines TRBV10-3 with TRBJ2-7; 10 nucleotides align to TRBD1. Unmatched junction bases numbered 3, after V lost 5 bases and J lost 2 bases. The CDR3 contains 14 residues. Per germline, CDR1 ENHRY and CDR2 SYGVKD. CDR3 loop: CAISPGTGAYEQYF. In nucleotides, the CDR3 is TGTGCCATCAGTCCCGGGACAGGGGCCTACGAGCAGTACTTC.

This clone has more than one count but fewer than ten. The chain employs TRBV7-2 and TRBJ2-7; D is unclear. Between the trimmed V and J ends, which lost 5 bases and 6 bases, there was a span of 8 bases. The germline CDR1 and CDR2 sequences are SGHTA and FQGNSA. The CDR3 length is 11 residues. CDR3 DNA sequence: TGTGCCAGCAGCCCACTTCCCGAGCAGTACTTC. Its translation is CASSPLPEQYF.

The chain employs TRBV7-2 and TRBJ1-3, with 7 nucleotides matching TRBD1. The CDR3 consists of 18 residues. J was trimmed by 0 bases and V by 0 bases; bases with no gene match: 8. Germline V gene data show CDR1 as SGHTA and CDR2 as FQGNSA. DNA for the CDR3: TGTGCCAGCAGCTTAGCGCATGCGACAGGGCTCTCTGGAAACACCATATATTTT. Encoded protein: CASSLAHATGLSGNTIYF.

CDR3 DNA: TGTGCCAGCAGCTTAGGTCGAGCGGCTAGCACAGATACGCAGTATTTT. This gives the protein CASSLGRAASTDTQYF. The chain links TRBV7-9 to TRBJ2-3, with D possibly TRBD2 on 5 matching bases. CDR3 length: 16 amino acids. Trimming left V 1 base short and J 0 bases short, with 11 bases between. Germline CDR1 and CDR2: SEHNR and FQNEAQ (reference sequence).

The chain combines TRBV7-2 with TRBJ2-1, with D uncertain. V lost 1 base and J lost 4, with 8 bases in between. This CDR3 has 14 residues. Looked up from germline, CDR1 is SGHTA and CDR2 is FQGNSA. Written as DNA, the CDR3 is TGTGCCAGCAGCTTAGACGTACAGTACAATGAGCAGTTCTTC. Translated, it gives CASSLDVQYNEQFF. Full variable domain (remainder filled in from reference TRBV7-2 and TRBJ2-1): GAGVSQSPSNKVTEKGKDVELRCDPISGHTALYWYRQSLGQGLEFLIYFQGNSAPDKSGLPSDRFSAERTGGSVSTLTIQRTQQEDSAVYLCASSLDVQYNEQFFGPGTRLTVL.

This clone showed up just a few times. The chain recombines TRBV28 with TRBJ1-2; 7 bases line up with TRBD1. The CDR3 is 14 amino acids. Looked up from germline, CDR1 is MDHEN and CDR2 is SYDVKM. V shed 7 bases, J shed 5 bases, and the junction held 10 bases outside the gene matches. DNA for the CDR3: TGTGCCAGCACCCAATCGACAGGGAAGTATGGCTACACCTTC. It specifies CASTQSTGKYGYTF.

This clone has more than one count but fewer than ten. The V call is TRBV5-6, the J call TRBJ2-2; the match to TRBD1 covers 7 bases. The germline V gene encodes CDR1 SGHDT and CDR2 YYEEEE. This CDR3 is built from 17 residues. Trimming cost V 1 base and J 5 bases; bases outside gene matches: 11. CDR3 sequence reads: CASSLTQTGTLTGELFF. The CDR3, as DNA: TGTGCCAGCAGCTTGACCCAGACAGGGACACTAACCGGGGAGCTGTTTTTT.

The rearrangement joins TRBV19 to TRBJ2-7; 7 bases map to TRBD1. V gave up 1 base and J gave up 3 bases; unmatched junction bases: 6. Germline lookup yields CDR1 LNHDA and CDR2 SQIVND (reference sequence). The CDR3 has 15 amino acids. The CDR3 region has the DNA TGTGCCAGTAGTATAGTTTCGACAGGGAGCTACGAGCAGTACTTC. It encodes CASSIVSTGSYEQYF.

J is TRBJ1-2 and V is TRBV30; D is possibly TRBD1 (6 bases). Germline CDR1 and CDR2: GTSNPN and SVGIG (reference sequence). V lost 2 bases to trimming and J lost 0 bases, with 10 bases between them. The CDR3 has 14 amino acids. The CDR3 DNA reads as TGTGCCTGGAGTCCAGGGACACCTAACTATGGCTACACCTTC. Its translation: CAWSPGTPNYGYTF.

This chain joins TRBV6-5 and TRBJ1-4; 10 bases line up with TRBD1. CDR1 is MNHEY, CDR2 SVGAGI, per germline. Losses at the gene ends were 8 bases for V and 5 bases for J; bases not matched to a gene: 8. The CDR3 sequence is 15 residues long. CDR3 in amino acids: CASGRPGQGNEKLFF. CDR3 DNA sequence: TGTGCCAGCGGGCGCCCGGGACAGGGGAATGAAAAACTGTTTTTT.

The chain recombines TRBV4-1 with TRBJ1-4, with D possibly being TRBD1 (5 bases). Per the germline V gene, CDR1 is MGHRA and CDR2 is YSYEKL. This CDR3 is 17 amino acids long. V lost 4 bases and J lost 8, with 23 bases in between. CDR3 coding DNA: TGCGCCAGCAGCCGCAACCTTCCGGGCCGAGGGACCGAAAAACTGTTTTTT. Its protein product is CASSRNLPGRGTEKLFF.

There are a few counts of this clone. V usage is TRBV5-1 and J usage is TRBJ2-7; a weak D match, TRBD2 (6 bases). CDR3 length: 14 residues. V lost 4 bases, J lost 0 bases, and 11 bases lay in between. Germline values: CDR1 SGHRS, CDR2 YFSETQ. The CDR3 is CASSGDSLSYEQYF. In DNA, the CDR3 is TGCGCCAGCAGCGGGGACTCTCTCTCCTACGAGCAGTACTTC.

A few counts support this clone. The gene calls are TRBV5-6 and TRBJ1-5, with D uncertain. CDR1 is SGHDT and CDR2 is YYEEEE in the germline V gene. The CDR3 runs to 14 residues. The ends were cut back, 1 base at V and 0 bases at J, with 5 bases in the middle. CDR3: CASSLTYSNQPQHF. The DNA of the CDR3 is TGTGCCAGCAGCTTGACATATAGCAATCAGCCCCAGCATTTT.

The table lists this clone with a few counts. The rearrangement links TRBV5-8 to TRBJ1-2; D is uncertain. This CDR3 is 14 amino acids long. V was clipped by 4 bases and J by 4 bases, with 14 bases between them. Germline CDR1 and CDR2: SGHTS and YDEGEE. CDR3 in DNA: TGTGCCAGCAGCGACGGACCGGATCGCTATGGCTACACCTTC. It translates to CASSDGPDRYGYTF.

This clone was picked up a small number of times. V usage is TRBV10-3 and J usage is TRBJ2-5; 9 nucleotides match TRBD1. Germline V gene sequence: CDR1 ENHRY, CDR2 SYGVKD. The V gene end was trimmed by 6 bases and the J gene end by 2 bases; junction bases not matched to a gene: 13. The CDR3 totals 17 residues. The CDR3 loop reads CAIRGTGKPTLQETQYF. For the CDR3, the DNA is TGTGCCATCAGGGGGACAGGGAAGCCCACCTTACAAGAGACCCAGTACTTC.

There are a few counts of this clone. The rearrangement uses TRBV6-7 and TRBJ2-3; possible D gene TRBD1, 6 bases. TRBV6-7 is treated as an ORF (open reading frame) with a function not yet certain. V lost 4 bases, J lost 6 bases, and 20 bases lay in between. The CDR3 runs to 16 residues. CDR3 in amino acids: CASSFYRVDEGDTQYF. The CDR3 DNA is TGTGCCAGCAGTTTCTACAGGGTCGACGAGGGGGATACGCAGTATTTT.

This clone occurred a few times. The gene calls are TRBV29-1 and TRBJ1-2; 9 positions agree with TRBD1. The V and J ends lost 0 bases and 5 bases, in that order; junction bases with no gene match: 10. Per the germline V gene, CDR1 is SQVTM and CDR2 is ANQGSEA. This CDR3 contains 16 residues. CDR3 nucleotides: TGCAGCGTTGAAGAGGCGAAGGGACAGGGCTGGTATGGCTACACCTTC. This sequence encodes CSVEEAKGQGWYGYTF.

The chain couples TRBV7-9 to TRBJ2-7; maybe TRBD1 (5 bases). The V gene's germline CDR1 is SEHNR and CDR2 FQNEAQ (reference sequence). The CDR3 length is 14 residues. Trimming cost V 5 bases and J 6 bases, with 17 bases left between them. For the CDR3, the DNA is TGTGCCAGCAGCCAACAAGGGGAAAGCGCCGAGCAGTACTTC. Protein product: CASSQQGESAEQYF.

The genes are TRBV5-1 and TRBJ2-7, with D possibly being TRBD1 (6 bases). Germline assignment: CDR1 SGHRS and CDR2 YFSETQ. This CDR3 region has 15 residues. V lost 0 bases to trimming and J lost 5 bases, with 15 bases between them. The CDR3 loop reads CASSLATGSLDEQYF. CDR3 DNA sequence: TGCGCCAGCAGCTTGGCGACAGGCTCCTTGGACGAGCAGTACTTC. Supplemented by reference TRBV5-1 and TRBJ2-7, the full variable domain reads KAGVTQTPRYLIKTRGQQVTLSCSPISGHRSVSWYQQTPGQGLQFLFEYFSETQRNKGNFPGRFSGRQFSNSRSEMNVSTLELGDSALYLCASSLATGSLDEQYFGPGTRLTVT.

This clone was seen a handful of times. The chain is built from TRBV10-3 and TRBJ1-2; no clear D gene. The germline V gene has CDR1 ENHRY and CDR2 SYGVKD. Trimming removed 2 bases at V and 8 bases at J, with 9 bases between. The CDR3 loop spans 12 amino acids. CDR3 in amino acids: CAISETTGGYTF. The CDR3 DNA reads as TGTGCCATCAGTGAGACGACGGGAGGCTACACCTTC.

The chain links TRBV29-1 to TRBJ1-2; 9 bases agree with TRBD1. The junction had 7 bases not matched to a gene; V was cut back by 5 bases and J by 6 bases. The germline gives CDR1 SQVTM, CDR2 ANQGSEA. The CDR3 is 13 residues long. Here the CDR3 reads CSVRTGVADGYTF. The DNA of the CDR3 is TGCAGCGTTCGGACAGGGGTGGCGGATGGCTACACCTTC.

This clone occurred a few times. The CDR3 loop reads CASSEGGDIYGYTF. The CDR3 nucleotides read TGTGCCAGCAGTGAAGGAGGGGACATATATGGCTACACCTTC. The rearrangement uses TRBV6-1 and TRBJ1-2, with D perhaps TRBD1 (6 bases). Germline V gives CDR1 MNHNS, CDR2 SASEGT. The CDR3 runs to 14 residues. Trimming pared 1 base from V and 5 bases from J, leaving 11 bases between.